A selection of T cell receptor beta chains follows, all from one sample in a study of response to subunit inactivated influenza vaccine. TCRdb re-called the RT-PCR reads through MiXCR, storing one row per CDR3 protein. This table holds 650,000 to 850,000 distinct CDR3 sequences, about 14% found once. The sequencing here drew on PBMCs from blood, taken 14 days before vaccination. The receptor source for this set is a man over 45 who received an inactivated influenza vaccine. Each CDR3 is given with its conserved first and last residue. D genes are given only for firm matches. The listing skips clone size in some rows; elsewhere it reads once, few, many or a size class.

d_call: TRBD2; j_call: TRBJ2-7; cdr3_length: 15; v_call: TRBV6-1; clone_size: few; cdr3_aa: CASSDHAGGRYEQYF; cdr3_nt: TGTGCCAGCAGTGACCACGCGGGGGGCAGGTACGAGCAGTACTTC
d_call: -; j_call: TRBJ2-7; cdr3_length: 16; v_call: TRBV3-1; clone_size: few; cdr3_aa: CASSQGGTYSSYEQYF; cdr3_nt: TGTGCCAGCAGCCAAGGAGGGACTTATAGCTCCTACGAGCAGTACTTC
d_call: TRBD2; j_call: TRBJ2-3; cdr3_length: 13; v_call: TRBV10-3; clone_size: few; cdr3_aa: CASRTSGGDTQYF; cdr3_nt: TGTGCCAGCCGGACTAGCGGTGGGGATACGCAGTATTTT
d_call: -; j_call: TRBJ2-1; cdr3_length: 18; v_call: TRBV4-1; clone_size: many; cdr3_aa: CASSQDNYRFLPNNEQFF; cdr3_nt: TGCGCCAGCAGCCAAGATAATTACCGGTTCCTTCCTAACAATGAGCAGTTCTTC
d_call: -; j_call: TRBJ1-1; cdr3_length: 16; v_call: TRBV13; clone_size: -; cdr3_aa: CASSLRIGVMNTEAFF; cdr3_nt: TGTGCCAGCAGCTTAAGGATTGGGGTCATGAACACTGAAGCTTTCTTT
d_call: -; j_call: TRBJ2-1; cdr3_length: 15; v_call: TRBV5-4; clone_size: -; cdr3_aa: CASSLEASYYNEQFF; cdr3_nt: TGTGCCAGCAGCTTGGAAGCGAGCTACTACAATGAGCAGTTCTTC
d_call: -; j_call: TRBJ2-1; cdr3_length: 15; v_call: TRBV6-2/TRBV6-3; clone_size: many; cdr3_aa: CASSRRDFSYNEQFF; cdr3_nt: TGTGCCAGCAGTCGCAGGGACTTCTCCTACAATGAGCAGTTCTTC
d_call: -; j_call: TRBJ2-2; cdr3_length: 12; v_call: TRBV5-1; clone_size: -; cdr3_aa: CASSMDVGELFF; cdr3_nt: TGCGCCAGCAGCATGGACGTCGGGGAGCTGTTTTTT
d_call: -; j_call: TRBJ1-5; cdr3_length: 15; v_call: TRBV7-2; clone_size: few; cdr3_aa: CASSSQGGFNQPQHF; cdr3_nt: TGTGCCAGCAGCTCCCAAGGGGGGTTCAATCAGCCCCAGCATTTT
d_call: TRBD1; j_call: TRBJ1-2; cdr3_length: 13; v_call: TRBV4-2; clone_size: -; cdr3_aa: CASSPGTDYCYTF; cdr3_nt: TGTGCCAGCAGCCCCGGGACAGACTACTGCTACACCTTC
d_call: -; j_call: TRBJ2-5; cdr3_length: 13; v_call: TRBV7-7; clone_size: few; cdr3_aa: CASSSQGQETQYF; cdr3_nt: TGTGCTAGCAGCTCACAGGGCCAAGAGACCCAGTACTTC
d_call: TRBD2; j_call: TRBJ2-1; cdr3_length: 17; v_call: TRBV6-1; clone_size: many; cdr3_aa: CARNPTLGGGGSNEQFF; cdr3_nt: TGTGCCAGAAACCCAACCCTAGGCGGGGGGGGGTCCAATGAGCAGTTCTTC
d_call: TRBD2; j_call: TRBJ2-7; cdr3_length: 14; v_call: TRBV20-1; clone_size: -; cdr3_aa: CSASRASGTYEQYF; cdr3_nt: TGCAGTGCCAGTAGGGCTAGCGGGACCTACGAGCAGTACTTC
d_call: -; j_call: TRBJ2-1; cdr3_length: 14; v_call: TRBV4-2; clone_size: -; cdr3_aa: CASSQGYGRNEQFF; cdr3_nt: TGTGCCAGCAGCCAAGGGTACGGGCGCAATGAGCAGTTCTTC
d_call: TRBD2; j_call: TRBJ2-7; cdr3_length: 13; v_call: TRBV20-1; clone_size: -; cdr3_aa: CSARTSDSYEQYF; cdr3_nt: TGCAGTGCCCGTACTAGCGACTCCTACGAGCAGTACTTC
d_call: -; j_call: TRBJ2-7; cdr3_length: 13; v_call: TRBV6-1; clone_size: -; cdr3_aa: CATFQGWSYEQYF; cdr3_nt: TGTGCCACCTTTCAGGGTTGGTCCTACGAGCAGTACTTC
d_call: TRBD1; j_call: TRBJ2-1; cdr3_length: 16; v_call: TRBV7-2; clone_size: -; cdr3_aa: CASSLVGGRGFSEQFF; cdr3_nt: TGTGCCAGCAGCTTAGTAGGGGGCCGTGGTTTCAGTGAGCAGTTCTTC
d_call: -; j_call: TRBJ1-1; cdr3_length: 13; v_call: TRBV12-3/TRBV12-4; clone_size: few; cdr3_aa: CASSPDANTEAFF; cdr3_nt: TGTGCCAGCAGTCCGGACGCGAACACTGAAGCTTTCTTT
d_call: -; j_call: TRBJ1-1; cdr3_length: 15; v_call: TRBV7-9; clone_size: -; cdr3_aa: CASSPRGARNTEAFF; cdr3_nt: TGTGCCAGCAGCCCCAGAGGGGCCAGGAACACTGAAGCTTTCTTT
d_call: -; j_call: TRBJ1-1; cdr3_length: 13; v_call: TRBV20-1; clone_size: -; cdr3_aa: CSARGEGNTEAFF; cdr3_nt: TGCAGTGCTAGAGGGGAGGGGAACACTGAAGCTTTCTTT
d_call: -; j_call: TRBJ1-1; cdr3_length: 13; v_call: TRBV4-1; clone_size: -; cdr3_aa: CASSVHTGTEAFF; cdr3_nt: TGCGCCAGCAGCGTCCATACTGGGACTGAAGCTTTCTTT
d_call: TRBD2; j_call: TRBJ2-1; cdr3_length: 16; v_call: TRBV29-1; clone_size: few; cdr3_aa: CSATGTSGRTYNEQFF; cdr3_nt: TGCAGCGCGACCGGGACTAGCGGGAGGACCTACAATGAGCAGTTCTTC
d_call: -; j_call: TRBJ1-1; cdr3_length: 12; v_call: TRBV7-9; clone_size: many; cdr3_aa: CASSFVNTEAFF; cdr3_nt: TGTGCCAGCAGCTTCGTGAACACTGAAGCTTTCTTT
d_call: TRBD2; j_call: TRBJ2-7; cdr3_length: 13; v_call: TRBV7-2; clone_size: -; cdr3_aa: CASGLAEAYEQYF; cdr3_nt: TGTGCCAGCGGACTAGCCGAAGCCTACGAGCAGTACTTC
d_call: -; j_call: TRBJ1-1; cdr3_length: 13; v_call: TRBV20-1; clone_size: many; cdr3_aa: CSAQWMAFTEAFF; cdr3_nt: TGCAGTGCCCAATGGATGGCTTTCACTGAAGCTTTCTTT
d_call: TRBD2; j_call: TRBJ2-7; cdr3_length: 20; v_call: TRBV27; clone_size: few; cdr3_aa: CASSFRGTSGILTRSYEQYF; cdr3_nt: TGTGCCAGCAGTTTTAGAGGGACTAGCGGGATATTGACCCGGTCCTACGAGCAGTACTTC